Given below is one T cell receptor beta chain in context. The antigen remains unidentified. The data were taken from a study of cytotoxic CD8 clonotypes in ibrutinib-treated CLL. Study observations and caveats: Higher circulating CD8+ T-cell counts strongly accompanied higher baseline clonality, above age-matched healthy donors.

Profiled with immunoSEQ multiplex PCR; TCRdb holds only in-frame clones, not every one. The sample includes 150,000 or so clones, approximately 85% of them seen just once. This CDR3 comprises 13 residues. The junction had 3 bases not matched to a gene; V was cut back by 6 bases and J by 5 bases. CDR1 and CDR2 (germline): MDHEN, SYDVKM. Here the sequenced sample was PBMCs, taken after 24 months of ibrutinib treatment. The receptor's source is a human donor with chronic lymphocytic leukemia. This chain joins TRBV28 and TRBJ1-4, with 7 bases that match TRBD1. The CDR3 sequence: CASRTGSNEKLFF. The CDR3 bases are TGTGCCAGCAGGACAGGGTCGAATGAAAAACTGTTTTTT.